The 11 T cell receptor beta chains below all came from one sample that was sequenced in a study of T cells after yellow fever vaccination. TCRdb independently ran MiXCR on the 5' RACE reads; one entry per CDR3 protein. The repertoire has a few hundred thousand distinct CDR3 sequences, approximately 9% of them found once; the top ten carry roughly 18%. The sample was PBMCs, taken on the day of the first yellow fever vaccination. These receptors were taken from a man between 18 and 35 years old who received the YFV17D yellow fever vaccine.

This clonotype was detected many times. This chain joins TRBV28 and TRBJ1-5, with D tentatively TRBD1 (6 bases). This CDR3 has 17 residues. With 1 base removed from V and 1 base from J, the gap between germline ends came to 14 bases. The germline gives CDR1 MDHEN, CDR2 SYDVKM. The CDR3 region has the DNA TGTGCCAGCAGTTTATTGCAGGGGAGTAGGAGCAATCAGCCCCAGCATTTT. Its protein is CASSLLQGSRSNQPQHF.

This clonotype was counted ten times or more. The V call is TRBV20-1, the J call TRBJ1-2; D is perhaps TRBD1 (5 bases). V was pared by 0 bases and J by 8 bases, with 16 bases between. The germline CDR1 and CDR2 sequences are DFQATT and SNEGSKA (reference sequence). This CDR3 is built from 14 residues. This CDR3 reads CSARDRGVLSGYTF. The CDR3 DNA sequence: TGCAGTGCTAGAGATCGAGGGGTCCTGTCAGGCTACACCTTC.

The V and J genes are TRBV6-1 and TRBJ2-7; D is possibly TRBD1 (5 bases). CDR1 is MNHNS, CDR2 SASEGT, per germline. This CDR3 is 13 amino acids long. V lost 3 bases and J 2 bases, leaving 8 bases between the germline ends. The CDR3 sequence: CASSDRVTYEQYF. CDR3 nucleotides: TGTGCCAGCAGTGACAGGGTTACCTACGAGCAGTACTTC.

The chain joins TRBV5-1 to TRBJ2-5; D call uncertain. The length of the CDR3 is 15 residues. Trimming cost V 5 bases and J 2 bases, with 16 bases left between them. Per the germline V gene, CDR1 is SGHRS and CDR2 is YFSETQ. CDR3 loop: CASSRGPELQETQYF. Written as DNA, the CDR3 is TGCGCCAGCAGTCGAGGACCCGAACTTCAAGAGACCCAGTACTTC.

The chain carries TRBV7-3 and TRBJ2-3; maybe TRBD2 (7 bases). The CDR3 contains 14 residues. Per germline, CDR1 SGHTA and CDR2 FQGTGA. V lost 3 bases, J lost 3 bases, and 10 bases lay in between. As DNA, the CDR3 is TGTGCCAGCAGCTTCGGGGGGACAACAGATACGCAGTATTTT. It specifies CASSFGGTTDTQYF.

J is TRBJ1-1 and V is TRBV6-5; TRBD1 agrees at 10 bases. Germline-derived CDR1 and CDR2 are MNHEY and SVGAGI. The CDR3 is 17 residues long. V was pared by 2 bases and J by 1 base, with 7 bases of the junction left unmatched. CDR3 nucleotide sequence: TGTGCCAGCAGTTACGGAGACCGGGACAGGGGGAACACTGAAGCTTTCTTT. Translating gives CASSYGDRDRGNTEAFF.

This chain joins TRBV12-3 or TRBV12-4 and TRBJ2-2, with D tentatively TRBD2 (5 bases). Trimming removed 5 bases from V and 1 base from J, with 11 bases in between. CDR3 length: 15 amino acids. The CDR3 DNA is TGTGCCAGCAGTGACCCCCGGGGGAACACCGGGGAGCTGTTTTTT. It encodes CASSDPRGNTGELFF.

V and J are TRBV20-1 and TRBJ1-6; 10 bases agree with TRBD1. From germline, CDR1 is DFQATT and CDR2 SNEGSKA (reference sequence). CDR3 length equals 16 residues. With V trimmed by 3 bases and J by 10 bases, 12 bases remained unmatched. The CDR3 DNA reads as TGCAGTGCTAGCAGACGAAGGACAGGGGGGTTCTCACCCCTCCACTTT. This gives the protein CSASRRRTGGFSPLHF.

This clonotype was counted a few times. J is TRBJ2-1 and V is TRBV5-4, with 10 nucleotides matching TRBD2. This CDR3 is built from 15 residues. Germline CDR1 is SGHNT and CDR2 is YYREEE (reference sequence). V trimming: 3 bases; J trimming: 6 bases; junction bases outside the gene matches: 6. CDR3 sequence reads: CASSSAGGPSNEQFF. The CDR3 DNA follows: TGTGCCAGCAGCTCAGCGGGGGGGCCGAGCAATGAGCAGTTCTTC.

This clonotype was detected only a few times. V usage is TRBV28 and J usage is TRBJ1-1; D is undetermined. V lost 3 bases and J lost 1, with 6 bases in between. CDR3 size: 13 residues. The germline V gene encodes CDR1 MDHEN and CDR2 SYDVKM. This CDR3 is CASSFHENTEAFF. The DNA for the CDR3 is TGTGCCAGCAGTTTTCACGAGAACACTGAAGCTTTCTTT.

This rearrangement joins TRBV28 to TRBJ2-4, with D perhaps TRBD2 (5 bases). The germline CDR1 and CDR2 sequences are MDHEN and SYDVKM. With 2 bases removed from V and 0 bases from J, the gap between germline ends came to 8 bases. The CDR3 spans 15 residues. In nucleotides, the CDR3 is TGTGCCAGCAGTTTACGGACTGTAGCCAAAAACATTCAGTACTTC. It translates to CASSLRTVAKNIQYF.